The 24 T cell receptor beta chains presented below share a single source sample, sequenced in a study of blood T cells in healthy people across ages. For the second PCR, which ran for roughly 7 to 11 cycles, a sample-barcoded 5' primer and a J-beta primer mix were used. TCRdb reprocessed the 5' RACE reads with MiXCR, giving one entry per CDR3 protein. The sample records 700,000 to 900,000 distinct CDR3 sequences, 20% to 30% being singletons. The data also belong to a second study, concerning T cells of mothers and their children.

The specimen sequenced was blood. The receptors come from a boy younger than 18 in good health.

Concerning this clonotype itself: The CDR3 carries no conserved terminal phenylalanine or tryptophan, so it likely arises from a read error. The V gene is TRBV5-1, the J gene TRBJ2-5, with D tentatively TRBD1 (5 bases). CDR3 length: 14 residues. V gave up 4 bases and J gave up 5 bases, with 15 bases separating them. The germline CDR1 and CDR2 sequences are SGHRS and YFSETQ. For the CDR3, the DNA is TGCGCCAGCAGCGAAGGACACTCCGGCGAGACCCAGTACCTC. It is translated as CASSEGHSGETQYL.

In this sample, this clonotype turned up a few times. The chain links TRBV6-9 to TRBJ2-7; D is perhaps TRBD2 (6 bases). The V and J ends lost 1 base and 12 bases respectively, with 13 bases between them. Germline CDR1 and CDR2: MNHGY and SVAAGI. CDR3 length: 12 amino acids. Written as DNA, the CDR3 is TGTGCCAGCAGTTATTTGGAGGGCCTAGGGTACTTC. It translates to CASSYLEGLGYF.

V usage is TRBV4-1 and J usage is TRBJ2-7; a weak D match, TRBD2 (5 bases). Per the germline V gene, CDR1 is MGHRA and CDR2 is YSYEKL. Trimming pared 8 bases from V and 13 bases from J, leaving 21 bases between. The CDR3 extends over 12 amino acids. The CDR3 is CASGDFRDRYYF. The CDR3 region has the DNA TGCGCCAGCGGCGACTTTCGGGATCGATACTACTTC.

This clonotype has just a few counts. This chain uses TRBV12-3 or TRBV12-4 with TRBJ2-3; D is perhaps TRBD2 (6 bases). Trimming left V 4 bases short and J 0 bases short, with 14 bases between. CDR3 length equals 16 residues. CDR3 in DNA: TGTGCCAGCAGTTCACGCTCGGGGGAGAGCACAGATACGCAGTATTTT. Protein: CASSSRSGESTDTQYF.

The rearrangement links TRBV5-1 to TRBJ2-7, with D perhaps matching TRBD2 (7 bases). Deletions cut 0 bases from V and 6 bases from J, with 13 bases between. Germline V gene lookup returns CDR1 SGHRS and CDR2 YFSETQ. The CDR3 is 14 residues long. CDR3 DNA sequence: TGCGCCAGCAGCTTGGCGGCGGGGGCCGGCGAGCAGTACTTC. Translation gives CASSLAAGAGEQYF. Full variable domain (rest looked up from reference TRBV5-1 and TRBJ2-7): KAGVTQTPRYLIKTRGQQVTLSCSPISGHRSVSWYQQTPGQGLQFLFEYFSETQRNKGNFPGRFSGRQFSNSRSEMNVSTLELGDSALYLCASSLAAGAGEQYFGPGTRLTVT.

J is TRBJ2-7 and V is TRBV12-3 or TRBV12-4; TRBD2 might be the D (6 bases). V was pared by 5 bases and J by 5 bases, with 10 bases between. The CDR3 runs to 12 residues. The CDR3 reads CASSLGTHEQYF. The DNA for the CDR3 is TGTGCCAGCAGTCTGGGGACTCACGAGCAGTACTTC.

The chain employs TRBV30 and TRBJ2-3, with D perhaps TRBD1 or TRBD2 (6 bases each). This CDR3 comprises 15 residues. Trimming stripped 4 bases from V and 1 base from J, with 15 bases between. CDR1 is GTSNPN, CDR2 SVGIG, per germline (reference sequence). DNA of the CDR3: TGTGCCTGGAACAAAGGGGGGTGGGGCACAGATACGCAGTATTTT. Amino acids: CAWNKGGWGTDTQYF.

In DNA form, the CDR3 reads TGCAGGGACGAGGGCGAGCAGTACGTC. Translation: CRDEGEQYV. The chain joins TRBV20-1 to TRBJ2-5; the D gene is possibly TRBD2 (5 bases). The assigned J gene may be wrong: the sequence end matches TRBJ2-7 better. Germline-derived CDR1 and CDR2 are DFQATT and SNEGSKA (reference sequence). This CDR3 spans 9 amino acids.

This clonotype has at least ten counts. The V gene is TRBV24-1, the J gene TRBJ2-3; TRBD1 matches at 9 bases. The CDR3 has 15 residues. V lost 3 bases, J lost 6 bases, and 6 bases stayed unmatched. Germline CDR1 KGHDR, CDR2 SFDVKD. The chain's CDR3 is CATSDRGQGDDTQYF. The CDR3 region has the DNA TGTGCCACCAGTGATAGGGGACAGGGTGACGATACGCAGTATTTT.

This clonotype has just a few counts. This chain joins TRBV27 and TRBJ2-1, with TRBD2 as a possible D gene (5 bases). Trimming pared 7 bases from V and 3 bases from J, leaving 16 bases between. The CDR3 is made up of 15 amino acids. Germline V gene lookup returns CDR1 MNHEY and CDR2 SMNVEV (reference sequence). CDR3 nucleotide sequence: TGTGCCAGCACCTCAAGGACTCGCATCTACAATGAGCAGTTCTTC. This encodes CASTSRTRIYNEQFF.

The rearrangement joins TRBV6-5 to TRBJ2-6; 11 bases are a match to TRBD1. The CDR3 contains 16 residues. With V trimmed by 8 bases and J by 0 bases, 3 bases remained unmatched. The germline gives CDR1 MNHEY, CDR2 SVGAGI. The CDR3: CASYGTGGSGANVLTF. DNA for the CDR3: TGTGCCAGCTATGGGACAGGGGGCTCTGGGGCCAACGTCCTGACTTTC.

This clonotype has a handful of counts. CDR3 coding DNA: TGCAGTGCTAGTAGGACACAATACCGAGAGACCCAGTACTTC. It translates to CSASRTQYRETQYF. The chain recombines TRBV20-1 with TRBJ2-5; D possibly corresponds to TRBD1 (5 bases). Deletions cut 3 bases from V and 4 bases from J, with 15 bases between. The V gene's germline CDR1 is DFQATT and CDR2 SNEGSKA (reference sequence). This CDR3 comprises 14 residues.

This clonotype was observed a few times. The chain couples TRBV14 to TRBJ2-4, with 11 bases matching TRBD2. Losses at the gene ends were 1 base for V and 0 bases for J; bases not matched to a gene: 5. Germline V gives CDR1 SGHDN, CDR2 FVKESK. The CDR3 is 18 residues long. The CDR3 sequence: CASSQGASGGRAKNIQYF. CDR3 sequence (DNA): TGTGCCAGCAGCCAAGGGGCTAGCGGGGGGAGAGCCAAAAACATTCAGTACTTC. Supplemented by reference TRBV14 and TRBJ2-4, the full variable domain reads EAGVTQFPSHSVIEKGQTVTLRCDPISGHDNLYWYRRVMGKEIKFLLHFVKESKQDESGMPNNRFLAERTGGTYSTLKVQPAELEDSGVYFCASSQGASGGRAKNIQYFGAGTRLSVL.

J is TRBJ1-1 and V is TRBV7-3; D is undetermined. CDR1 SGHTA and CDR2 FQGTGA come from the germline V gene. V was clipped by 5 bases and J by 0 bases, with 16 bases between them. The length of the CDR3 is 16 residues. Written as DNA, the CDR3 is TGTGCCAGCAGCCCCTCCCAAAGTCTTATGAACACTGAAGCTTTCTTT. Translation gives CASSPSQSLMNTEAFF.

J is TRBJ2-1 and V is TRBV28, with 7 bases fitting TRBD1. From germline, CDR1 is MDHEN and CDR2 SYDVKM. The CDR3 runs to 16 residues. The trim removed 3 bases at V and 7 bases at J, leaving 12 bases unmatched. The CDR3 spells CASSLFVTGKGNEQFF. In nucleotides, the CDR3 is TGTGCCAGCAGTTTGTTTGTGACAGGGAAAGGTAATGAGCAGTTCTTC.

V usage is TRBV5-1 and J usage is TRBJ2-5; 7 bases fit TRBD1. V shed 3 bases and J 5 bases; nucleotides not matched to a gene: 7. The CDR3 extends over 14 amino acids. The germline V gene encodes CDR1 SGHRS and CDR2 YFSETQ. In DNA, the CDR3 is TGCGCCAGCAGCTCGACAGGGCCTAGGGAGACCCAGTACTTC. It codes for CASSSTGPRETQYF.

This sequence joins TRBV4-1 and TRBJ2-1; no reliable D call. Germline lookup yields CDR1 MGHRA and CDR2 YSYEKL. Between the trimmed V and J ends, which lost 1 base and 6 bases, there was a span of 10 bases. The CDR3 spans 14 residues. CDR3 region: CASSQGIATNEQFF. CDR3 bases: TGCGCCAGCAGCCAAGGGATAGCTACCAATGAGCAGTTCTTC.

The chain employs TRBV5-1 and TRBJ2-7, with 9 positions matching TRBD1. In germline, CDR1 is SGHRS, CDR2 YFSETQ. The length of the CDR3 is 15 residues. Trimming took 4 bases from V and 5 from J; bases not matched to a gene: 10. The CDR3 nucleotides read TGCGCCAGCAGCATCCGGGACAGGGATCGGGACGAGCAGTACTTC. This codes for CASSIRDRDRDEQYF.

In its sample, this clonotype was seen a few times. This chain uses TRBV25-1 with TRBJ1-1; the D is unclear. Trimming stripped 3 bases from V and 5 bases from J, with 13 bases between. This CDR3 has 14 residues. Per the germline V gene, CDR1 is MGHDK and CDR2 is SYGVNS. The CDR3 DNA reads TGTGCCAGCAGTGATTCGGACTGGGGAACTGAAGCTTTCTTT. This sequence encodes CASSDSDWGTEAFF.

This chain uses TRBV29-1 with TRBJ1-2; no definite D call. This CDR3 is 12 amino acids long. V was clipped by 1 base and J by 1 base, with 4 bases between them. From germline, CDR1 is SQVTM and CDR2 ANQGSEA. DNA for the CDR3: TGCAGCGTTGAAGGACTTAACTATGGCTACACCTTC. Its translation is CSVEGLNYGYTF.

The chain carries TRBV30 and TRBJ1-1; the D is unclear. The length of the CDR3 is 13 residues. V was cut by 1 base and J by 1 base, with 7 bases left in between. In germline, CDR1 is GTSNPN, CDR2 SVGIG (reference sequence). This chain's CDR3 is CAWSAQRNTEAFF. Written as DNA, the CDR3 is TGTGCCTGGAGTGCTCAGAGGAACACTGAAGCTTTCTTT.

The sample holds a few counts of this clonotype. The chain is built from TRBV28 and TRBJ2-5; D not resolved. The J call could be wrong; TRBJ2-7 is a better fit for the DNA end. This CDR3 has 12 amino acids. CDR1 is MDHEN and CDR2 is SYDVKM in the germline V gene. The chain's CDR3 is CASRQTDYEQYF. The CDR3 nucleotides are TGTGCCAGCAGGCAGACCGATTACGAGCAGTACTTC.

V is TRBV20-1 and J is TRBJ1-1; unclear D gene. Germline lookup yields CDR1 DFQATT and CDR2 SNEGSKA (reference sequence). The CDR3 has 13 amino acids. Trimming removed 6 bases from V and 0 bases from J, with 11 bases in between. Written as DNA, the CDR3 is TGCAGTGCGACTGCCGCCCTGAACACTGAAGCTTTCTTT. Translated, it gives CSATAALNTEAFF.

Only a few counts were recorded for this clonotype. The junction departs from the called germline gene at one end, perhaps through a read error. The rearrangement links TRBV10-3 to TRBJ1-4, with D possibly TRBD1 on 5 matching bases. This CDR3 spans 12 amino acids. CDR1 ENHRY and CDR2 SYGVKD come from the germline V gene. CDR3 nucleotide sequence: TGTGCCATCAGAGGGGAGGCTGAAAAACTGGTTTTT. Translated: CAIRGEAEKLVF.